These 28 T cell receptor beta chains were all obtained from the same sample, sequenced in a study of blood T cell repertoires in COVID-19. Profiling relied on immunoSEQ multiplex PCR, and the TCRdb table lists in-frame clones only, not all of them. The sample holds fewer than 450,000 clones; under 95% are singletons and the top ten take approximately 3.5%. Input material: peripheral blood. These receptors were obtained from a woman under 30 who had recovered from COVID-19.

The chain has TRBV7-9 and TRBJ2-5, with a tentative D call TRBD1 (5 bases). V shed 6 bases and J shed 3 bases, with 11 bases lying between them. The CDR3 has 13 residues. From germline, CDR1 is SEHNR and CDR2 FQNEAQ (reference sequence). The CDR3 sequence: CASSRWGEETQYF. The CDR3 DNA follows: TGTGCCAGCAGTCGCTGGGGCGAAGAGACCCAGTACTTC.

This sequence joins TRBV7-6 and TRBJ2-7, with D perhaps matching TRBD2 (6 bases). Trimming took 0 bases from V and 6 from J, leaving 9 bases between them. Germline-derived CDR1 and CDR2 are SGHVS and FNYEAQ. The CDR3 is made up of 13 amino acids. For the CDR3, the DNA is TGTGCCAGCAGCTTAGCGGAGGGGACCGAGCAGTACGTC. Translation gives CASSLAEGTEQYV.

In its sample, this clone was seen once. V usage is TRBV9 and J usage is TRBJ1-4; D ambiguous. The CDR3 sequence is 16 residues long. Germline-derived CDR1 and CDR2 are SGDLS and YYNGEE. The V and J ends lost 4 bases and 0 bases respectively, with 13 bases between them. The CDR3 nucleotides read TGTGCCAGCAGCCCCCGGCCCGGGGCAACTAATGAAAAACTGTTTTTT. It translates to CASSPRPGATNEKLFF.

The CDR3 sequence: CALKSGGEQYV. As DNA, the CDR3 is TGTGCCCTTAAGTCGGGGGGCGAGCAGTACGTC. The chain combines TRBV3-1 (or the pseudogene TRBV3-2) with TRBJ2-7; 7 positions agree with TRBD2. With 11 bases clipped from V and 6 bases from J, the junction kept 7 bases outside the gene matches. The CDR3 has 11 amino acids. Per the germline V gene, CDR1 is LGHDT and CDR2 is YNNKEL (reference sequence).

The V and J genes are TRBV12-3 or TRBV12-4 and TRBJ1-5; 8 bases align to TRBD1. V was clipped by 5 bases and J by 5 bases; unmatched bases: 2. CDR3 length: 13 residues. As DNA, the CDR3 is TGTGCCAGCAGTCAGGGGGCTCATCAGCCCCAGCATTTT. Translating it yields CASSQGAHQPQHF.

The chain couples TRBV6-2 or TRBV6-3 to TRBJ2-2; perhaps TRBD2 as D (6 bases). Germline CDR1 MNHEY, CDR2 SVGEGT. V was cut by 5 bases and J by 1 base, with 23 bases left in between. The CDR3 extends over 19 amino acids. The CDR3 is CASSLQAGKTYQNTGELFF. CDR3 in DNA: TGTGCCAGCAGTCTCCAAGCGGGCAAAACCTACCAGAACACCGGGGAGCTGTTTTTT.

The V and J genes are TRBV3-1 (or the pseudogene TRBV3-2) and TRBJ2-1, with 7 bases identical to TRBD2. V lost 1 base and J lost 4; bases outside the gene matches: 1. Germline V lookup: CDR1 LGHDT, CDR2 YNNKEL (reference sequence). CDR3 length: 14 amino acids. DNA for the CDR3: TGTGCCAGCAGCCAAGGCGGGAGATACAATGAGCAGTTCTTC. Translated, it gives CASSQGGRYNEQFF.

The gene calls are TRBV6-4 and TRBJ2-2; 8 bases line up with TRBD2. Trimming cost V 6 bases and J 7 bases; bases outside gene matches: 7. The CDR3 loop spans 14 amino acids. Germline CDR1 MRHNA, CDR2 SNTAGT. CDR3 residues: CASRAGAWDGELFF. As DNA, the CDR3 is TGTGCCAGCAGAGCGGGAGCATGGGACGGGGAGCTGTTTTTT.

This clone was recorded a few times. The chain carries TRBV27 and TRBJ2-2; D uncertain. Trimming removed 3 bases at V and 7 bases at J, with 6 bases between. CDR3 length: 12 residues. Germline CDR1 is MNHEY and CDR2 is SMNVEV (reference sequence). The CDR3 DNA follows: TGTGCCAGCAGTTTGCCGGGCGGGGAGCTGTTTTTT. Translated, it gives CASSLPGGELFF.

The chain couples TRBV4-1 to TRBJ1-1; 7 nucleotides align to TRBD1. J lost 5 bases, V lost 5 bases, and 14 bases had no gene match. Germline values: CDR1 MGHRA, CDR2 YSYEKL. This CDR3 is 16 amino acids long. Written as DNA, the CDR3 is TGCGCCAGCAGCGGCCGGGACAGTGGCATCAGTACTGAAGCTTTCTTT. It codes for CASSGRDSGISTEAFF.

This sequence joins TRBV19 and TRBJ2-1, with TRBD2 matching over 9 bases. Trimming cost V 7 bases and J 6 bases; bases outside gene matches: 10. CDR1 LNHDA and CDR2 SQIVND come from the germline V gene (reference sequence). The CDR3 extends over 15 amino acids. The CDR3 DNA is TGTGCCAGTACCCCCGGTGCGGGAGGGAGCAATGAGCAGTTCTTC. Translated, it gives CASTPGAGGSNEQFF.

The chain uses TRBV2 and TRBJ2-6, with D perhaps matching TRBD2 (6 bases). Germline values: CDR1 SNHLY, CDR2 FYNNEI. The CDR3 consists of 16 residues. Trimming stripped 9 bases from V and 0 bases from J, with 15 bases between. CDR3 DNA: TGTGCCAGTTCCGGGACTCCCATCTCTGGGGCCAACGTCCTGACTTTC. Translating gives CASSGTPISGANVLTF.

The chain combines TRBV9 with TRBJ1-2; D is possibly TRBD1 (6 bases). V was shortened by 3 bases and J by 2 bases, with 11 bases between the two germline ends. CDR3 length: 14 amino acids. Germline CDR1 reads SGDLS; CDR2 reads YYNGEE. The CDR3 bases are TGTGCCAGCAGCGGTCTCAGGGGAAACTATGGCTACACCTTC. It translates to CASSGLRGNYGYTF.

The rearrangement joins TRBV19 to TRBJ2-1, with D uncertain. CDR3 length equals 13 residues. With 4 bases removed from V and 0 bases from J, the gap between germline ends came to 4 bases. Germline CDR1 LNHDA, CDR2 SQIVND (reference sequence). The DNA of the CDR3 is TGTGCCAGTAGTACTTCCTCCTACAATGAGCAGTTCTTC. It specifies CASSTSSYNEQFF.

The V and J genes are TRBV27 and TRBJ1-3, with 7 bases aligning to TRBD1. The CDR3 spans 15 residues. After removal of 4 bases from V and 2 bases from J, the junction contained 5 bases not matched to a gene. From germline, CDR1 is MNHEY and CDR2 SMNVEV (reference sequence). The CDR3 DNA sequence: TGTGCCAGCAGTTCTGGACAGGCCGCTGGAAACACCATATATTTT. Residues: CASSSGQAAGNTIYF.

The V call is TRBV27, the J call TRBJ2-3; TRBD2 aligns across 10 bases. CDR1 is MNHEY and CDR2 is SMNVEV in the germline V gene (reference sequence). CDR3 size: 16 residues. Trimming took 5 bases from V and 2 from J; bases not matched to a gene: 7. The CDR3, as DNA: TGTGCCAGCAGTCTAAGCGGGAGGGCCCCCACAGATACGCAGTATTTT. This encodes CASSLSGRAPTDTQYF.

The genes are TRBV6-5 and TRBJ2-3; D unresolved. Per the germline V gene, CDR1 is MNHEY and CDR2 is SVGAGI. The CDR3 covers 15 residues. Trimming stripped 6 bases from V and 4 bases from J, with 17 bases between. The CDR3 sequence: CASRPYLDVADTQYF. The CDR3 DNA sequence: TGTGCCAGCAGGCCATACCTAGATGTGGCAGATACGCAGTATTTT.

This clone appeared once. The chain has TRBV6-2 or TRBV6-3 and TRBJ2-1; D is ambiguous. The CDR3 spans 16 residues. Trimming removed 5 bases from V and 5 bases from J, with 19 bases in between. Per germline, CDR1 MNHEY and CDR2 SVGEGT. The CDR3 is CASSPSYYGQNNEQFF. Here the CDR3 DNA reads TGTGCCAGCAGTCCGAGCTACTACGGTCAGAACAATGAGCAGTTCTTC.

The CDR3, as DNA: TGCGCCAGCAGCTTGGGTGCGGGGGAATACAATGAGCAGTTCTTC. Protein: CASSLGAGEYNEQFF. The chain carries TRBV5-1 and TRBJ2-1; 7 bases are a match to TRBD2. V lost 0 bases and J lost 4; bases outside the gene matches: 4. The CDR3 contains 15 residues. In germline, CDR1 is SGHRS, CDR2 YFSETQ.

The rearrangement uses TRBV5-4 and TRBJ2-1; the D is unclear. Germline CDR1 is SGHNT and CDR2 is YYREEE (reference sequence). The CDR3 loop spans 13 amino acids. V was pared by 4 bases and J by 8 bases, with 13 bases between. CDR3 sequence (DNA): TGTGCCAGCAGCCCGCACCTCACAGATGAGCAGTTCTTC. Translating gives CASSPHLTDEQFF.

The J gene is TRBJ1-4, the V gene TRBV2, with D uncertain. Trimming shortened V by 6 bases and J by 0 bases, and 17 bases separated the two germline ends. From germline, CDR1 is SNHLY and CDR2 FYNNEI. This CDR3 spans 17 amino acids. The chain's CDR3 is CASRNLKNQATNEKLFF. The CDR3 DNA is TGTGCCAGCAGGAATCTCAAGAATCAGGCAACTAATGAAAAACTGTTTTTT.

The genes are TRBV9 and TRBJ2-1; 9 bases match TRBD2. Germline lookup yields CDR1 SGDLS and CDR2 YYNGEE. With V trimmed by 0 bases and J by 6 bases, 7 bases remained unmatched. The CDR3 totals 16 residues. This CDR3 is CASSVGLAEPINEQFF. Written as DNA, the CDR3 is TGTGCCAGCAGCGTAGGACTAGCGGAACCTATCAATGAGCAGTTCTTC.

The chain joins TRBV5-1 to TRBJ1-3, with unresolved D. Germline assignment: CDR1 SGHRS and CDR2 YFSETQ. V lost 0 bases, J lost 3 bases, and 7 bases lay in between. CDR3 length: 14 amino acids. CDR3 sequence: CASSLAGYGNTIYF. The CDR3 coding sequence is TGCGCCAGCAGCTTGGCCGGGTATGGAAACACCATATATTTT.

The chain uses TRBV7-8 and TRBJ1-1, with 9 bases that match TRBD1. With 4 bases clipped from V and 5 bases from J, the junction kept 8 bases outside the gene matches. The CDR3 loop spans 15 amino acids. The germline V gene encodes CDR1 SGHVS and CDR2 FQNEAQ. The CDR3 region has the DNA TGTGCCAGCAGCTCCTGGGACAGGGATTCAACTGAAGCTTTCTTT. This translates into CASSSWDRDSTEAFF.

The J gene is TRBJ1-3, the V gene TRBV5-1; 7 bases are shared with TRBD1. Germline assignment: CDR1 SGHRS and CDR2 YFSETQ. Trimming removed 0 bases from V and 3 bases from J; junction bases left unmatched: 3. This CDR3 is 15 amino acids long. CDR3 in amino acids: CASSLGDSRGNTIYF. CDR3 bases: TGCGCCAGCAGCTTGGGGGACAGCCGTGGAAACACCATATATTTT.

For the CDR3, the DNA is TGTGCCAGCAGCCCGGGACAGGAAAATTCACCCCTCCACTTT. Protein product: CASSPGQENSPLHF. J is TRBJ1-6 and V is TRBV28, with 8 positions matching TRBD1. After removal of 6 bases from V and 7 bases from J, the junction contained 5 bases not matched to a gene. Germline V lookup: CDR1 MDHEN, CDR2 SYDVKM. The CDR3 sequence is 14 residues long. Combining the CDR3 with reference TRBV28 and TRBJ1-6 gives the whole variable domain DVKVTQSSRYLVKRTGEKVFLECVQDMDHENMFWYRQDPGLGLRLIYFSYDVKMKEKGDIPEGYSVSREKKERFSLILESASTNQTSMYLCASSPGQENSPLHFGNGTRLTVT.

The chain couples TRBV5-4 to TRBJ2-7; D is possibly TRBD1 (6 bases). This CDR3 is built from 13 residues. Trimming removed 2 bases from V and 6 bases from J, with 12 bases in between. Germline V CDR1 and CDR2: SGHNT, YYREEE (reference sequence). CDR3 amino acids: CASSLQGGGEQYV. As DNA, the CDR3 is TGTGCCAGCAGCTTACAGGGTGGAGGCGAGCAGTACGTC.

The chain recombines TRBV9 with TRBJ1-5; weak D call: TRBD1 (5 bases). Trimming took off 4 bases at V and 2 bases at J, with 10 bases between the two ends. The CDR3 totals 14 residues. Germline V lookup: CDR1 SGDLS, CDR2 YYNGEE. In nucleotides, the CDR3 is TGTGCCAGCAGCCTCCAAGGGGGCAATCAGCCCCAGCATTTT. It yields the protein CASSLQGGNQPQHF.